The next 14 T cell receptor beta chains were all read from a single sample in a study of cytotoxic CD8 clonotypes in ibrutinib-treated CLL. The method was immunoSEQ multiplex PCR; TCRdb's version includes in-frame clones alone and lacks a portion of them. The sample yields 45,000 or so clones, more than 55% seen once. Sequencing was performed on PBMCs, taken after 24 months of ibrutinib treatment. These receptors were taken from a human donor with chronic lymphocytic leukemia.

This CDR3 is CASSFYPGNTEAFF. CDR3 coding DNA: TGCGCCAGCAGCTTTTATCCGGGGAACACTGAAGCTTTCTTT. The genes are TRBV5-1 and TRBJ1-1, with D uncertain. The CDR3 loop spans 14 amino acids. V gave up 2 bases and J gave up 1 base, with 9 bases separating them. Germline CDR1 SGHRS, CDR2 YFSETQ. Complete variable domain (other parts from reference TRBV5-1 and TRBJ1-1): KAGVTQTPRYLIKTRGQQVTLSCSPISGHRSVSWYQQTPGQGLQFLFEYFSETQRNKGNFPGRFSGRQFSNSRSEMNVSTLELGDSALYLCASSFYPGNTEAFFGQGTRLTVV.

V and J are TRBV7-8 and TRBJ1-1; 10 positions match TRBD1. The CDR3 extends over 15 amino acids. The J segment lost 4 bases and the V segment lost 5 bases, leaving 7 bases of the junction unmatched. Germline V lookup: CDR1 SGHVS, CDR2 FQNEAQ. CDR3 DNA: TGTGCCAGCAGCGCTAGACAGGGGGCCCCCACTGAAGCTTTCTTT. Its protein is CASSARQGAPTEAFF.

This clone was recorded only once. This chain connects TRBV6-1 to TRBJ2-2; TRBD1 matches 10 bases. The CDR3 covers 15 residues. The V gene's germline CDR1 is MNHNS and CDR2 SASEGT. After removal of 8 bases from V and 5 bases from J, the junction contained 8 bases not matched to a gene. The CDR3 nucleotides are TGTGCCAGCCGAGGACAGGGGGTAAAGACCGGGGAGCTGTTTTTT. This encodes CASRGQGVKTGELFF.

J is TRBJ2-2 and V is TRBV4-1; D unclear. Germline CDR1 and CDR2: MGHRA and YSYEKL. V was trimmed by 1 base and J by 7 bases, leaving 16 bases between them. The CDR3 covers 16 residues. The CDR3 coding sequence is TGCGCCAGCAGCCAAGGTTTCGCGGCGGCCGGCGGGGAGCTGTTTTTT. It codes for CASSQGFAAAGGELFF.

The V call is TRBV19, the J call TRBJ1-5; D might be TRBD1 (5 bases). Germline CDR1 is LNHDA and CDR2 is SQIVND (reference sequence). The CDR3 length is 15 residues. V dropped 5 bases and J dropped 4 bases, with 15 bases sitting between them. The CDR3 DNA follows: TGTGCCAGTAGTCCCATGACGGGGCCTAATCAGCCCCAGCATTTT. This sequence encodes CASSPMTGPNQPQHF.

This chain uses TRBV2 with TRBJ2-4, with TRBD1 identical over 8 bases. Trimming removed 6 bases from V and 0 bases from J; junction bases left unmatched: 13. CDR3 size: 18 residues. Germline values: CDR1 SNHLY, CDR2 FYNNEI. As DNA, the CDR3 is TGTGCCAGCAGCGGCGGTTTGGTAGGGACAGGAGCCAAAAACATTCAGTACTTC. This translates into CASSGGLVGTGAKNIQYF.

This chain links TRBV4-1 with TRBJ1-2; D is uncertain. The length of the CDR3 is 12 residues. V was trimmed by 0 bases and J by 6 bases, leaving 5 bases between them. Germline V gene lookup returns CDR1 MGHRA and CDR2 YSYEKL. The CDR3 spells CASSQDGDGYTF. CDR3 in DNA: TGCGCCAGCAGCCAAGACGGAGATGGCTACACCTTC.

V usage is TRBV7-9 and J usage is TRBJ2-5; no clear D. This CDR3 is built from 16 residues. Germline lookup yields CDR1 SEHNR and CDR2 FQNEAQ (reference sequence). V shed 1 base and J shed 2 bases, with 14 bases lying between them. The CDR3 sequence: CASSLVGRTEQETQYF. In DNA, the CDR3 is TGTGCCAGCAGCTTAGTGGGAAGGACGGAACAAGAGACCCAGTACTTC.

This clone showed up many times. This chain links TRBV19 with TRBJ1-1; a weak D match, TRBD1 (5 bases). Trimming left V 3 bases short and J 5 bases short, with 16 bases between. Germline-derived CDR1 and CDR2 are LNHDA and SQIVND (reference sequence). CDR3 size: 15 residues. CDR3 DNA sequence: TGTGCCAGTAGTATGGCGAAGGGTCGGGGGACTGAAGCTTTCTTT. As protein: CASSMAKGRGTEAFF. The variable domain in full, completed from reference TRBV19 and TRBJ1-1, reads DGGITQSPKYLFRKEGQNVTLSCEQNLNHDAMYWYRQDPGQGLRLIYYSQIVNDFQKGDIAEGYSVSREKKESFPLTVTSAQKNPTAFYLCASSMAKGRGTEAFFGQGTRLTVV.

This chain links TRBV5-4 with TRBJ2-1; 9 bases are shared with TRBD1. This CDR3 has 16 residues. Germline V gives CDR1 SGHNT, CDR2 YYREEE (reference sequence). V lost 4 bases, J lost 9 bases, and 14 bases stayed unmatched. The CDR3: CASSQPGTGLGREQFF. DNA of the CDR3: TGTGCCAGCAGCCAGCCAGGGACAGGGTTGGGTCGTGAGCAGTTCTTC.

This clone was recorded only once. The V and J genes are TRBV6-5 and TRBJ2-2; D is tentatively TRBD1 or TRBD2 (5 bases each). V was cut by 8 bases and J by 1 base, with 11 bases left in between. Germline V gives CDR1 MNHEY, CDR2 SVGAGI. This CDR3 is 14 amino acids long. The CDR3 sequence: CASQWGRNTGELFF. DNA of the CDR3: TGTGCCAGCCAATGGGGGAGGAACACCGGGGAGCTGTTTTTT.

The rearrangement uses TRBV6-1 and TRBJ1-6; D ambiguous. V gave up 6 bases and J gave up 1 base, with 7 bases separating them. Germline V gene sequence: CDR1 MNHNS, CDR2 SASEGT. CDR3 length equals 14 residues. Here the CDR3 reads CASRDFSYNSPLHF. The CDR3 DNA is TGTGCCAGCAGGGATTTTTCCTATAATTCACCCCTCCACTTT.

The chain carries TRBV28 and TRBJ1-5; weak D call: TRBD1 (6 bases). The CDR3 totals 16 residues. From germline, CDR1 is MDHEN and CDR2 SYDVKM. Trimming removed 4 bases from V and 3 bases from J, with 16 bases in between. The CDR3, as DNA: TGTGCCAGCAGTTCACCCCGCACAGGGCCCAATCAGCCCCAGCATTTT. Residues: CASSSPRTGPNQPQHF.

The chain couples TRBV29-1 to TRBJ1-6; D uncertain. Germline CDR1 reads SQVTM; CDR2 reads ANQGSEA. This CDR3 comprises 12 residues. Trimming stripped 4 bases from V and 8 bases from J, with 9 bases between. The CDR3 is CSVGFQDSPLHF. The CDR3 region has the DNA TGCAGCGTTGGATTCCAGGATTCACCCCTCCACTTT.